This is a list of T cell receptor beta chains from one sample in a study of blood T cell repertoires in COVID-19. Only in-frame clones appear in the TCRdb table, and some are missing; sequencing was by immunoSEQ multiplex PCR. The top ten clones hold approximately 11% of a sample with about 170,000 clones, 70% to 90% of them seen once. The sample comprised peripheral blood. The receptors shown here come from an older woman with COVID-19, enrolled during active disease. Both conserved end residues are part of each CDR3. The D gene is left open where the match is weak. The size of a clone is reported for some rows only, either as once, few or many, or as a class for expanded clones.

>.|TRBV11-1|.|TRBJ2-3
TGTGCCAGCAGCTTCCAGTTCCCAGATACGCAGTATTTT
CASSFQFPDTQYF
>.|TRBV11-3|.|TRBJ1-4
TGTGCCAGCAGCTTCGGCGGGGGAGGGGTCTATGAAAAACTGTTTTTT
CASSFGGGGVYEKLFF
>TRBD2|TRBV19|.|TRBJ2-1
TGTGCCAGTAGTATAGATGGGCTAGCGGGAGTTGAGTTCTTC
CASSIDGLAGVEFF
>.|TRBV9|.|TRBJ2-2
TGTGCCAGCAGCGTAGGGAGCAGAAACACCGGGGAGCTGTTTTTT
CASSVGSRNTGELFF
>.|TRBV6-2/TRBV6-3|.|TRBJ2-2
TGTGCCAGCAGTTACCTCATCACAGGTCGGGACACCGGGGAGCTGTTTTTT
CASSYLITGRDTGELFF
>.|TRBV9|.|TRBJ2-6
TGTGCCAGCAGCGTAGCTCGGGTCTCTGGGGCCAACGTCCTGACTTTC
CASSVARVSGANVLTF
>.|TRBV3-1/TRBV3-2|.|TRBJ1-5
TGTGCCAGCAGCCTACGGACAGCCCGGGGGCCCCAGCATTTT
CASSLRTARGPQHF
>.|TRBV30|.|TRBJ2-5
TGTGCCTGGAGTGCGGGGAACCAAGAGACCCAGTACTTC
CAWSAGNQETQYF
>.|TRBV7-9|.|TRBJ1-4
TGTGCCAGCAGCTTACCAGGGAGGCCTAATGAAAAACTGTTTTTT
CASSLPGRPNEKLFF
>.|TRBV24-1|many|TRBJ2-1
TGTGCCACCAGTGACACCACAGTAGGGGACTACAATGAGCAGTTCTTC
CATSDTTVGDYNEQFF
>.|TRBV5-1|.|TRBJ1-5
TGCGCCAGCAGCCTCGATGGACAGAGCAATCAGCCCCAGCATTTT
CASSLDGQSNQPQHF
>.|TRBV5-5|.|TRBJ1-3
TGTGCCAGCAGCTTGGTAGCAGGGACTGGAAACACCATATATTTT
CASSLVAGTGNTIYF
>TRBD2|TRBV9|.|TRBJ2-1
TGTGCCAGCAGCGCCCCTAGCGGGAGGGCCGCCAATGAGCAGTTCTTC
CASSAPSGRAANEQFF
>.|TRBV4-1|.|TRBJ1-1
TGCGCCAGCAGCCAAGAGGGACTCAAAAACACTGAAGCTTTCTTT
CASSQEGLKNTEAFF
>.|TRBV4-2|.|TRBJ2-2
TGTGCCAGCAGCCAAGATCACTGGACTGAGAACACCGGGGAGCTGTTTTTT
CASSQDHWTENTGELFF
>TRBD2|TRBV10-3|once|TRBJ2-7
TGTGCCATACAGCGGGAGCGGGAATACGAGCAGTACTTC
CAIQREREYEQYF
>.|TRBV24-1|once|TRBJ2-3
TGTGCCACCAGTGATTCCCAGTCCATTCGAGATACGCAGTATTTT
CATSDSQSIRDTQYF
>.|TRBV28|.|TRBJ1-1
TGTGCCAGCACCCGTTATGGACAGATGAACACTGAAGCTTTCTTT
CASTRYGQMNTEAFF
>.|TRBV27|.|TRBJ2-7
TGTGCCAGCAGTTTAAGAGACAGGTACGAGCAGTACTTC
CASSLRDRYEQYF
>TRBD2|TRBV20-1|.|TRBJ2-7
TGCAGTGCTACCGGGGGGGACGAGCAGTACTTC
CSATGGDEQYF
>.|TRBV14|.|TRBJ1-2
TGTGCCAGCACCTTCGGCAGAGGCTATGGCTACACCTTC
CASTFGRGYGYTF
>TRBD1|TRBV5-1|.|TRBJ1-5
TGCGCCAGCAGCTTGGGACAGGGGGCTAGTCAGCCCCAGCATTTT
CASSLGQGASQPQHF
>.|TRBV11-2|.|TRBJ1-6
TGTGCCAGCAGCTATACCCGTCAGGATTCACCCCTCCACTTT
CASSYTRQDSPLHF
>.|TRBV15|.|TRBJ1-2
TGTGCCACCAGCAGTCCCGACAGTCTTTTTTATGGCTACACCTTC
CATSSPDSLFYGYTF
>TRBD2|TRBV4-2|.|TRBJ2-3
TGTGCCAGCAGCCTTTCAGCGGGAGGTGATACGCAGTATTTT
CASSLSAGGDTQYF
>.|TRBV19|.|TRBJ2-3
TGTGCCAGTAGTATACAGGACAGTACAGATACGCAGTATTTT
CASSIQDSTDTQYF
>.|TRBV6-5|.|TRBJ2-7
TGTGCCAGCAGTTACTCCAGTGGCCCCGAACCCTACGAGCAGTACTTC
CASSYSSGPEPYEQYF
>.|TRBV28|.|TRBJ2-7
TGTGCCAGCAGTAAGACAGGGAGGTGGTGGGAGCAGTACTTC
CASSKTGRWWEQYF
>.|TRBV11-3|.|TRBJ2-2
TGTGCCAGCAGCTTATCAGCGAACACCGGGGAGCTGTTTTTT
CASSLSANTGELFF
>.|TRBV7-8|.|TRBJ1-4
TGTGCCAGCAGCTTTACAGGGTTAGAAGAAAAACTGTTTTTT
CASSFTGLEEKLFF
>TRBD1|TRBV6-5|.|TRBJ1-5
TGTGCCAGCAGTCCCACAGGGGCCAACAATCAGCCCCAGCATTTT
CASSPTGANNQPQHF
>.|TRBV28|.|TRBJ1-2
TGTGCCAGCAGCTCTGGCGGTGGCTACACCTTC
CASSSGGGYTF
>TRBD2|TRBV27|.|TRBJ2-1
TGTGCCAGCAGTTTAGGGGGGGAAGTGAATCCGTTCTTC
CASSLGGEVNPFF
>TRBD1|TRBV19|.|TRBJ1-2
TGTGCCAGTACGGACAGGCTGACAAATGGCTACACCTTC
CASTDRLTNGYTF
>.|TRBV6-2/TRBV6-3|.|TRBJ2-2
TGTGCCAGCAGTTACAGAGGGTCCGGGGAGCTGTTTTTT
CASSYRGSGELFF
>.|TRBV30|.|TRBJ1-4
TGTGCCTGGAGTGCCCTGGGGCCCCCAACTAATGAAAAACTGTTTTTT
CAWSALGPPTNEKLFF
>.|TRBV6-4|once|TRBJ2-6
TGTGCCAGCAGTGAAAGTGGGGGGATAGGGGCCAACGTCCTGACTTTC
CASSESGGIGANVLTF
>.|TRBV20-1|.|TRBJ2-2
TGCAGTGCTTCCCCGGCCGGGGAGCTGTTTTTT
CSASPAGELFF
>.|TRBV5-8|.|TRBJ2-7
TGTGCCAGCAGCTTGCTTCAGCAGTACTTC
CASSLLQQYF
>TRBD2|TRBV28|once|TRBJ2-1
TGTGCCAGCGGGATGGTAGCGGGAGGTTCCTACAATGAGCAGTTCTTC
CASGMVAGGSYNEQFF
>TRBD2|TRBV30|.|TRBJ2-1
TGTGCCTGGAATGTGGCTAGCGGGAGCTCTGAGCAGTTCTTC
CAWNVASGSSEQFF
>.|TRBV30|.|TRBJ2-7
TGTGCCTGGAGTGTACCAGTTACCGAGCAGTACTTC
CAWSVPVTEQYF